Shown below are 5 T cell receptor beta chains from a single sample sequenced in a study of beta chain features in type 1 diabetes. Study-wide points: TCRB CDR3s from Type 1 diabetes patients were moderately but significantly shorter in all four CD4+ subsets.

The antigens of these receptors remain unknown. As every portion of the isolated RNA was reverse transcribed, the sequencing read expressed TCRB transcripts. Sequencing used immunoSEQ multiplex PCR; TCRdb keeps in-frame clones, though not all of them. The sample has hundreds of thousands of clones; about 14% are singletons. Sample: naive CD4+ T cells from blood. The receptor source for this set is a man aged 18-30 years with type 1 diabetes.

The sample holds a few counts of this clone. Other DNA sequences from this sample encode an identical CDR3 as well. The chain recombines TRBV5-1 with TRBJ2-2; D gene uncertain. The CDR3 sequence is 15 residues long. V was trimmed by 0 bases and J by 2 bases, leaving 8 bases between them. The germline V gene has CDR1 SGHRS and CDR2 YFSETQ. CDR3 sequence reads: CASSLAPGNTGELFF. The CDR3 bases are TGCGCCAGCAGCTTGGCCCCTGGCAACACCGGGGAGCTGTTTTTT.

To note about this clone: This CDR3 is also generated by other DNA sequences in the sample. The chain carries TRBV29-1 and TRBJ1-4; D uncertain. Germline V lookup: CDR1 SQVTM, CDR2 ANQGSEA. The ends were cut back, 6 bases at V and 5 bases at J, with 4 bases in the middle. The CDR3 is made up of 10 amino acids. As DNA, the CDR3 is TGCAGCGTCCTGAATGAAAAACTGTTTTTT. Protein sequence: CSVLNEKLFF. The full variable domain, with the rest looked up from reference TRBV29-1 and TRBJ1-4, is SAVISQKPSRDICQRGTSLTIQCQVDSQVTMMFWYRQQPGQSLTLIATANQGSEATYESGFVIDKFPISRPNLTFSTLTVSNMSPEDSSIYLCSVLNEKLFFGSGTQLSVL.

This clone came up a few times. The V call is TRBV2, the J call TRBJ1-1; the D is unclear. V was shortened by 7 bases and J by 5 bases, with 11 bases between the two germline ends. The germline CDR1 and CDR2 sequences are SNHLY and FYNNEI. CDR3 size: 12 residues. CDR3 DNA: TGTGCCAGCACCTTCCAACAGACTGAAGCTTTCTTT. Translation gives CASTFQQTEAFF.

This clone was counted between two and nine times. The chain combines TRBV29-1 with TRBJ1-1; 9 nucleotides agree with TRBD1. CDR1 SQVTM and CDR2 ANQGSEA come from the germline V gene. The CDR3 consists of 14 residues. V dropped 6 bases and J dropped 4; count of bases not matched to a gene: 9. The chain's CDR3 is CSVAQTGGTTEAFF. The CDR3 DNA sequence: TGCAGCGTCGCCCAGACAGGGGGGACCACTGAAGCTTTCTTT.

The rearrangement links TRBV7-9 to TRBJ1-1; no reliable D call. The CDR3 loop spans 15 amino acids. V was trimmed by 0 bases and J by 1 base, leaving 9 bases between them. CDR1 SEHNR and CDR2 FQNEAQ come from the germline V gene (reference sequence). CDR3 in DNA: TGTGCCAGCAGCTTAGCGGGCAATTCGAACACTGAAGCTTTCTTT. Translation gives CASSLAGNSNTEAFF. The entire variable domain, with the rest obtained from reference TRBV7-9 and TRBJ1-1, is as follows: DTGVSQNPRHKITKRGQNVTFRCDPISEHNRLYWYRQTLGQGPEFLTYFQNEAQLEKSRLLSDRFSAERPKGSFSTLEIQRTEQGDSAMYLCASSLAGNSNTEAFFGQGTRLTVV.